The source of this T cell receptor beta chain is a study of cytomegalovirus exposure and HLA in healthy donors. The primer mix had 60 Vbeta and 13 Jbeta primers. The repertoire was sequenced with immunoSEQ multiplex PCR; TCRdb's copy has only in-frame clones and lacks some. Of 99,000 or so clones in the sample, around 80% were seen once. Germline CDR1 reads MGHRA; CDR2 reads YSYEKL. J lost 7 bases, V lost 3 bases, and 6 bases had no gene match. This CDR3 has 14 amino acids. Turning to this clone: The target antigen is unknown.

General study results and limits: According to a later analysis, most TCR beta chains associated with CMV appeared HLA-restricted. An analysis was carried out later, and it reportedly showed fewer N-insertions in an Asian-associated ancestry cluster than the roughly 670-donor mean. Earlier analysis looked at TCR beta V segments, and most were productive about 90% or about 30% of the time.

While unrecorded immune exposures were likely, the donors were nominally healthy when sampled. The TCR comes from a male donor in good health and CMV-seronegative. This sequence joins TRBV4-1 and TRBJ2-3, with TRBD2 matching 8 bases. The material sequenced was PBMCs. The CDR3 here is CASSQPREGHTQYF. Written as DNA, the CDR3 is TGCGCCAGCAGCCAGCCCCGGGAGGGCCATACGCAGTATTTT.